Sequencing of this T cell receptor beta chain was carried out in a study of Graves' ophthalmopathy and Graves' hyperthyroidism. Study summary: Stable hyperthyroidism denotes an absence of ophthalmopathy throughout 18 months of follow-up. Study-wide results and limits: For separating ophthalmopathy from stable hyperthyroidism, a 13-signature model gave 85% to 90% sensitivity and approximately 80% specificity.

V dropped 6 bases and J dropped 1 base, with 11 bases sitting between them. In germline, CDR1 is SQVTM, CDR2 ANQGSEA. The length of the CDR3 is 13 residues. The authors amplified TCR beta CDR3 regions from RNA transcripts. First-round RT-PCR used HTBI primers; second-round multiplex PCR followed. TCRdb recomputed calls from the multiplex PCR reads with MiXCR, one row per CDR3 protein. The sample holds 500,000 to 700,000 distinct CDR3 sequences; approximately 37% are singletons and the top ten take about 4.6%. Symptoms, serum thyroxine and TRAb, thyroid ultrasound, and orbital computed tomography formed the diagnostic basis. This clonotype has only a few counts. Its antigen is unidentified.

This chain links TRBV29-1 with TRBJ2-3; the D is unclear. This receptor was identified in an adult man with Graves' hyperthyroidism. Material for sequencing was peripheral blood or thyroid tissue (not recorded which). The CDR3 sequence is CSVRRGGTDTQYF. The CDR3 nucleotides are TGCAGCGTAAGGAGAGGCGGCACAGATACGCAGTATTTT.